This note documents a single TCR beta chain sequence. Its binding antigen is unknown. No base-level quality is on record; no much larger clone is a single base apart. This sample is part of a study of blood T cell repertoires in COVID-19 (dated by TCRdb to the early 2020s). General notes on the study: Collaborator samples came from the United States, Italy and Spain and covered acute and convalescent phases of COVID-19. The repertoires were released in a freely available public database meant as a resource for research on the immune response to SARS-CoV-2. The samples were drawn from two sources: the first 160 participants of the ongoing ImmuneRACE study, and 1,000 to 1,500 subjects contributed by 6 global collaborators. Deeply sampled blood TCRbeta repertoires from subjects exposed to, actively infected with, or recovered from COVID-19 were included in the dataset. Where available, HLA class I and class II types were taken from metadata supplied by the sample provider and were not determined by assay-based typing. The material from the prospective study consisted of cDNA or gDNA derived from T cells, B-cell-depleted T cells, or PBMCs. A de-identified subject ID, COVID-19 status, age in years and sex were almost always included in the sample metadata. What the research found in general, with its limitations: Clinical and demographic metadata were provided uncurated, with the amount varying by source and participant.

TCRbeta CDR3 regions were amplified from genomic DNA using the immunoSEQ Assay, a bias-controlled multiplex PCR. The original methods were these. Within the assay, amplification of reference gene primers was used to estimate how many nucleated cells each sample contained. To quantify the absolute abundance of each unique TCRbeta CDR3 rearrangement, sequence reads were collapsed and filtered. For each sample, productive Simpson clonality was calculated by taking the square root of Simpson's diversity index across productive rearrangements. The clones in this table, taken by TCRdb from immuneACCESS, are in-frame only. Not every clone is retained; where verified, under half of the shortfall comes from an unresolved V gene, and the cause of the rest is unknown. V, J and clone size reflect that table, while D and trimming were determined from the DNA. The sample contains 310,000 or so clones, roughly 90% of them found a single time. The ten top clones hold approximately 8.8% of the sample.

In the germline V gene, CDR1 corresponds to MGHRA and CDR2 to YSYEKL. There are 14 amino acids in the CDR3, from cysteine to phenylalanine inclusive. Solely the CDR3 DNA is kept, with 42 bases framed from the first base. The junction shows trimming of 0 bases on V and 3 bases on J, plus 8 bases between the germline ends. In the prospective study, participants were roughly 18 to 95 years old, resided in fewer than 25 geographic areas of the United States, and were enrolled through a virtual design. In the prospective study, participants were assigned to cohorts based on the clinical history participants reported in a screening survey and a study questionnaire. For ImmuneRACE Cohort 3, a participant was defined as recovered based on two consecutive negative NP/OP PCR tests, clearance by a healthcare professional, or resolution of symptoms. In the prospective study, whole blood, serum and a nasopharyngeal or oropharyngeal swab were collected from each participant by mobile phlebotomists. Prospective study participants could optionally give additional blood draws and questionnaires over an approximately two-month period. Prospective study blood samples were shipped either frozen or at room temperature before DNA extraction.

This receptor was obtained from a woman in her thirties or forties who had recovered from COVID-19. What was sequenced was PBMCs or T cells enriched from blood (not recorded which). The sequence links TRBV4-1 to TRBJ1-2; the D gene assignment is ambiguous. The CDR3 protein: CASSQESTDYGYTF. The bases are TGCGCCAGCAGCCAAGAGTCTACGGACTATGGCTACACCTTC.